The 9 T cell receptor beta chains listed next were all sequenced from one sample in a study of T cells in Graves' hyperthyroidism and ophthalmopathy. RNA transcripts gave rise to amplified TCR beta CDR3 regions. A set of HTBI primers served as the primers for a first-round RT-PCR of the TCR CDR3. TCRdb re-called the multiplex PCR reads with MiXCR, one entry per CDR3 protein. This table has hundreds of thousands of distinct CDR3 sequences, nearly 20% appearing once. The sequenced material came from blood. The receptors were sampled from a man aged 35-49 years with Graves' ophthalmopathy.

This clonotype has a handful of counts. The V gene is TRBV12-3 or TRBV12-4, the J gene TRBJ1-3, with 9 bases lining up with TRBD1. V lost 7 bases to trimming and J lost 3 bases; unmatched junction nucleotides: 7. The CDR3 loop spans 15 amino acids. CDR3 loop: CASNPQGAHGNTIYF. The CDR3 DNA follows: TGTGCCAGCAACCCACAGGGGGCCCATGGAAACACCATATATTTT.

The chain employs TRBV4-1 and TRBJ2-1; TRBD2 agrees at 9 bases. The CDR3 has 17 amino acids. V shed 0 bases and J 7 bases; nucleotides not matched to a gene: 10. CDR1 is MGHRA and CDR2 is YSYEKL in the germline V gene. This CDR3 is CASSQESTSGFWNEQFF. DNA for the CDR3: TGCGCCAGCAGCCAAGAGTCGACTAGCGGATTTTGGAATGAGCAGTTCTTC.

This clonotype was counted many times. The chain has TRBV20-1 and TRBJ1-1; D gene unclear. This CDR3 is 13 amino acids long. Germline V gene sequence: CDR1 DFQATT, CDR2 SNEGSKA (reference sequence). Trimming left V 1 base short and J 0 bases short, with 6 bases between. The CDR3 DNA sequence: TGCAGTGCTAGAGGACTCCTGAACACTGAAGCTTTCTTT. Translation gives CSARGLLNTEAFF.

At least ten counts were recorded for this clonotype. The chain has TRBV11-2 and TRBJ2-3; 7 nucleotides align to TRBD2. J gave up 4 bases and V 6 bases, and 10 bases lay outside the gene matches. Germline V gene lookup returns CDR1 SGHAT and CDR2 FQNNGV. The CDR3 is 15 amino acids. CDR3 in DNA: TGTGCCAGCAGTCAGACAGCGGGGAGGGCAGATACGCAGTATTTT. Protein: CASSQTAGRADTQYF.

The V call is TRBV25-1, the J call TRBJ1-4, with D possibly TRBD1 on 5 matching bases. This CDR3 is built from 13 residues. Germline V gives CDR1 MGHDK, CDR2 SYGVNS. V was trimmed by 6 bases and J by 10 bases, leaving 15 bases between them. As DNA, the CDR3 is TGTGCCAGCAGAAGGGAGGTAAGGGGAAAACTGTTTTTT. Residues: CASRREVRGKLFF.

V usage is TRBV12-3 or TRBV12-4 and J usage is TRBJ1-4; the D gene is possibly TRBD1 (5 bases). The CDR3 has 16 residues. Deletions cut 2 bases from V and 0 bases from J, with 10 bases between. This CDR3 is CASSLLGAATNEKLFF. The CDR3 DNA sequence: TGTGCCAGCAGTTTACTCGGGGCGGCAACTAATGAAAAACTGTTTTTT.

The chain joins TRBV7-9 to TRBJ1-1; D is unclear. The germline gives CDR1 SEHNR, CDR2 FQNEAQ (reference sequence). Trimming took 5 bases from V and 0 from J, leaving 13 bases between them. This CDR3 is built from 15 residues. The chain's CDR3 is CASSPSGRMNTEAFF. The CDR3 nucleotides read TGTGCCAGCAGCCCTAGTGGGCGGATGAACACTGAAGCTTTCTTT. Supplemented by reference TRBV7-9 and TRBJ1-1, the full variable domain reads DTGVSQNPRHKITKRGQNVTFRCDPISEHNRLYWYRQTLGQGPEFLTYFQNEAQLEKSRLLSDRFSAERPKGSFSTLEIQRTEQGDSAMYLCASSPSGRMNTEAFFGQGTRLTVV.

The chain carries TRBV5-1 and TRBJ1-2, with 9 bases fitting TRBD1. V dropped 2 bases and J dropped 6; count of bases not matched to a gene: 5. The CDR3 is made up of 14 amino acids. CDR1 and CDR2 from the germline V gene are SGHRS and YFSETQ. As DNA, the CDR3 is TGCGCCAGCAGCTTAGACACAGGGGGCGATGGCTACACCTTC. This translates into CASSLDTGGDGYTF.

This clonotype came up many times. The rearrangement uses TRBV2 and TRBJ2-7; maybe TRBD2 (5 bases). With 7 bases removed from V and 1 base from J, the gap between germline ends came to 11 bases. This CDR3 region has 13 residues. Germline assignment: CDR1 SNHLY and CDR2 FYNNEI. The CDR3 sequence is CASMGDRSYEQYF. For the CDR3, the DNA is TGTGCCAGCATGGGAGACCGTTCCTACGAGCAGTACTTC.